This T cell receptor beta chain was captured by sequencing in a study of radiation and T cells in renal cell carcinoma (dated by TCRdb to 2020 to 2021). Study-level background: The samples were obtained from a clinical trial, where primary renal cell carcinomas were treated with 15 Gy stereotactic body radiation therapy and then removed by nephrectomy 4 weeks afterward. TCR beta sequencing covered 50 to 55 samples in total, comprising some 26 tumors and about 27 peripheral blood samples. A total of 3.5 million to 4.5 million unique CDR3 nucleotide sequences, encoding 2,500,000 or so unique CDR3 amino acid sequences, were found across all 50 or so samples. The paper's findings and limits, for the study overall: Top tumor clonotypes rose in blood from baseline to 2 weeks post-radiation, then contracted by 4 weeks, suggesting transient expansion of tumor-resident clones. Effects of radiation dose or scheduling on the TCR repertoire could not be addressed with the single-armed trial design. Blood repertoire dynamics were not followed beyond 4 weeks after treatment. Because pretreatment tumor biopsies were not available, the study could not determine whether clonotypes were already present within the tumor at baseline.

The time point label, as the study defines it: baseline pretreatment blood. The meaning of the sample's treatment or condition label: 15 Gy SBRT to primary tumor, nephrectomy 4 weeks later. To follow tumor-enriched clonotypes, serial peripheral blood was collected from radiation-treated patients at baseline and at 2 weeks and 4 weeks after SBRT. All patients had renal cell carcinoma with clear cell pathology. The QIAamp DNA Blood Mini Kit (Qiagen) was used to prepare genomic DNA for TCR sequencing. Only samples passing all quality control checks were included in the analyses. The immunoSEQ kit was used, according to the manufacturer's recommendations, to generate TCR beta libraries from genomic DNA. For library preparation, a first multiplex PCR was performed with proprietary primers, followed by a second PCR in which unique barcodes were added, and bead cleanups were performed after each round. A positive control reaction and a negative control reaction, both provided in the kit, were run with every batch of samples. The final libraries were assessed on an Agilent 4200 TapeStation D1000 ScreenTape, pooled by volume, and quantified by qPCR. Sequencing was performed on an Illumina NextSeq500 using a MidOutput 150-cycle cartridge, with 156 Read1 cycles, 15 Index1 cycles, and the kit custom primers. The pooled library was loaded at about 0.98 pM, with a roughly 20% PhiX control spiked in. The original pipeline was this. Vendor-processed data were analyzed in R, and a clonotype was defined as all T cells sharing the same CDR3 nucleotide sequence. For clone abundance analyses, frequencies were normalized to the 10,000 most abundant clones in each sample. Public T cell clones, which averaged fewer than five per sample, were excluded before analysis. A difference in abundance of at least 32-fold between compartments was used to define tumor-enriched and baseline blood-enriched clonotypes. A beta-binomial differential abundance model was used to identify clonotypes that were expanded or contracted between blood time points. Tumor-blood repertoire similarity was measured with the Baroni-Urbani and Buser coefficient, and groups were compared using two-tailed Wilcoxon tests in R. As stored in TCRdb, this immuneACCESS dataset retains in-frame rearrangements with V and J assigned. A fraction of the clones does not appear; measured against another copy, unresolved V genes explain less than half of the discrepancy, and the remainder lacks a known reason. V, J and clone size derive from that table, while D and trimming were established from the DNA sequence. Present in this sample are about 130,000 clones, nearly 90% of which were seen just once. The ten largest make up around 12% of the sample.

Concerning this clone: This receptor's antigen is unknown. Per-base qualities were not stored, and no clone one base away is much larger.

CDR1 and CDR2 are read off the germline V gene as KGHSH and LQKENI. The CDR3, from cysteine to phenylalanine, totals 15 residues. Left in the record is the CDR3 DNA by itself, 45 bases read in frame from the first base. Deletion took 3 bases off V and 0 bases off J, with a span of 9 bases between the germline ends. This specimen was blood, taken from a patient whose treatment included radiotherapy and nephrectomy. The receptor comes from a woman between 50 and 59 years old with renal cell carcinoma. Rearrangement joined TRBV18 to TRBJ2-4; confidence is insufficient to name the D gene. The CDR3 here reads CASSPQRLAKNIQYF. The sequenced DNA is TGTGCCAGCTCACCCCAAAGGCTAGCCAAAAACATTCAGTACTTC.